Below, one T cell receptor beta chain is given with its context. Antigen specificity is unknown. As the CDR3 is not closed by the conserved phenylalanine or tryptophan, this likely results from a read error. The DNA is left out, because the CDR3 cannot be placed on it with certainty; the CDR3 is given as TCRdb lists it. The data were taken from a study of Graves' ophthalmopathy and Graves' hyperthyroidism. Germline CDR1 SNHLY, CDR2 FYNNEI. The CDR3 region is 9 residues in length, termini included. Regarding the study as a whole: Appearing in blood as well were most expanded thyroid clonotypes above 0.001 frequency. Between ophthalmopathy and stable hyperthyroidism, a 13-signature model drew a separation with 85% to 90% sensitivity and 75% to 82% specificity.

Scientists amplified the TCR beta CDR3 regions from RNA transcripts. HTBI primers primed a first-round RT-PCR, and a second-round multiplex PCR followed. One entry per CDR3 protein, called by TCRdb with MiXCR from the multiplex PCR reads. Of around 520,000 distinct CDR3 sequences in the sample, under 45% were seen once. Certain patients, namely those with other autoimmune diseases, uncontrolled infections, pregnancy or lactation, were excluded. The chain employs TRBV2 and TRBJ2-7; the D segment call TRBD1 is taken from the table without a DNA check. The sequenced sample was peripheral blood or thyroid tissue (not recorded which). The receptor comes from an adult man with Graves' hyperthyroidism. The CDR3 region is CASSEFRTG.